These 11 T cell receptor beta chains came from one sample sequenced in a study of cytomegalovirus exposure and HLA in healthy donors. The primer mix had 60 Vbeta and 13 Jbeta primers. The data were produced by immunoSEQ multiplex PCR, yet TCRdb's version contains in-frame clones alone and is incomplete. This sample has around 80,000 clones; about 75% occur once, and the top ten carry about 6%. Material for sequencing was PBMCs. The receptors come from a female donor in good health and CMV-seronegative.

This chain connects TRBV7-9 to TRBJ2-5; perhaps TRBD1 as D (6 bases). V dropped 5 bases and J dropped 2 bases, with 12 bases sitting between them. The CDR3 runs to 14 residues. Germline-derived CDR1 and CDR2 are SEHNR and FQNEAQ (reference sequence). The CDR3 is CASSTSTGQETQYF. DNA of the CDR3: TGTGCCAGCAGCACCTCGACAGGTCAAGAGACCCAGTACTTC.

The chain is built from TRBV4-3 and TRBJ2-4; D not resolved. Trimming shortened V by 0 bases and J by 8 bases, and 14 bases separated the two germline ends. Germline V gene lookup returns CDR1 LGHNA and CDR2 YSLEER. The CDR3 has 15 amino acids. The CDR3 bases are TGCGCCAGCAGCCAAGATACTGTCCAACCTGACATTCAGTACTTC. This gives the protein CASSQDTVQPDIQYF.

This chain links TRBV30 with TRBJ1-1; possibly TRBD1 for D (5 bases). The CDR3 covers 12 residues. The V end lost 4 bases, the J end lost 2 bases, and 8 bases lay between the germline ends. CDR1 GTSNPN and CDR2 SVGIG come from the germline V gene (reference sequence). For the CDR3, the DNA is TGTGCCTGGAATAGGGGTAACACTGAAGCTTTCTTT. Residues: CAWNRGNTEAFF.

This clone has just a few counts. The chain has TRBV29-1 and TRBJ1-3; no clear D. Per the germline V gene, CDR1 is SQVTM and CDR2 is ANQGSEA. The CDR3 covers 12 residues. Trimming cost V 0 bases and J 7 bases, with 7 bases left between them. The CDR3 DNA sequence: TGCAGCGTTGAAGATCCCCGGAACACCATATATTTT. This gives the protein CSVEDPRNTIYF. Full variable domain (missing parts from reference TRBV29-1 and TRBJ1-3): SAVISQKPSRDICQRGTSLTIQCQVDSQVTMMFWYRQQPGQSLTLIATANQGSEATYESGFVIDKFPISRPNLTFSTLTVSNMSPEDSSIYLCSVEDPRNTIYFGEGSWLTVV.

The J gene is TRBJ2-1, the V gene TRBV4-2; 9 bases match TRBD2. CDR1 LGHNA and CDR2 YNFKEQ come from the germline V gene. The V segment lost 1 base and the J segment 8 bases; nucleotides outside the gene matches: 6. This CDR3 is built from 15 residues. CDR3 sequence: CASSQASGGWDEQFF. CDR3 bases: TGTGCCAGCAGCCAAGCCAGCGGGGGGTGGGATGAGCAGTTCTTC.

The chain has TRBV7-3 and TRBJ2-3; 10 bases map to TRBD2. V shed 2 bases and J 2 bases; nucleotides not matched to a gene: 1. The CDR3 is made up of 15 amino acids. CDR1 is SGHTA, CDR2 FQGTGA, per germline. The CDR3 bases are TGTGCCAGCAGCTTACTAGCGGGGGACACAGATACGCAGTATTTT. Its protein product is CASSLLAGDTDTQYF.

This chain connects TRBV29-1 to TRBJ1-1, with 9 bases matching TRBD1. The CDR3 is 14 residues long. The ends lost 4 bases at V and 1 base at J; junction bases unmatched: 4. Germline V lookup: CDR1 SQVTM, CDR2 ANQGSEA. The CDR3 loop reads CSVAWDRENTEAFF. CDR3 bases: TGCAGCGTTGCCTGGGACAGGGAGAACACTGAAGCTTTCTTT.

The chain couples TRBV7-9 to TRBJ2-6; D is ambiguous. CDR1 and CDR2 (germline): SEHNR, FQNEAQ (reference sequence). The CDR3 consists of 17 residues. Deletions cut 5 bases from V and 1 base from J, with 15 bases between. CDR3 coding DNA: TGTGCCAGCAGCCTAGGAAACCCGACATCTGGGGCCAACGTCCTGACTTTC. This sequence encodes CASSLGNPTSGANVLTF. Using reference TRBV7-9 and TRBJ2-6 for the parts outside the CDR3, the full variable domain is DTGVSQNPRHKITKRGQNVTFRCDPISEHNRLYWYRQTLGQGPEFLTYFQNEAQLEKSRLLSDRFSAERPKGSFSTLEIQRTEQGDSAMYLCASSLGNPTSGANVLTFGAGSRLTVL.

This chain joins TRBV5-1 and TRBJ2-3; unclear D gene. Germline lookup yields CDR1 SGHRS and CDR2 YFSETQ. V lost 5 bases and J 0 bases, leaving 10 bases between the germline ends. There are 14 residues in the CDR3. In DNA form, the CDR3 reads TGCGCCAGCAGGGGCACCACTAGCACAGATACGCAGTATTTT. Translating it yields CASRGTTSTDTQYF.

V and J are TRBV15 and TRBJ1-2, with a tentative D call TRBD1 (6 bases). The CDR3 totals 15 residues. Trimming took off 0 bases at V and 3 bases at J, with 11 bases between the two ends. Germline V gene lookup returns CDR1 LNHNV and CDR2 YYDKDF (reference sequence). CDR3 residues: CATSRETGYHYGYTF. The CDR3 nucleotides read TGTGCCACCAGCAGAGAAACAGGGTACCACTATGGCTACACCTTC.

The genes are TRBV4-3 and TRBJ1-2; D is uncertain. Trimming removed 4 bases at V and 4 bases at J, with 22 bases between. The CDR3 spans 17 residues. CDR1 and CDR2 from the germline V gene are LGHNA and YSLEER. As DNA, the CDR3 is TGCGCCAGCAGCCCTAATATAAGGGAGGGCGGGCTCTATGGCTACACCTTC. Its translation: CASSPNIREGGLYGYTF.